The entry below describes one T cell receptor (beta chain). As originally analysed: Amplification from reference gene primers served as the basis for estimated nucleated cell counts. Using immunoSEQ multiplex PCR, the repertoire was profiled, and TCRdb retains in-frame clones only, with some absent. The V and J calls and the clone size are those of that table, but D and trimming were determined from the DNA. Counted here are approximately 230,000 clones, approximately 90% occurring once; the ten biggest clones make up 6.3%. This sample is drawn from a study of blood T cell repertoires in COVID-19. As for the study in general: T cells, B-cell-depleted T cells, or PBMCs supplied cDNA or gDNA.

Patients from Seattle were sampled longitudinally, starting during active infection. The source material was peripheral blood. This clonotype was sampled from a woman aged 25 to 39 with COVID-19, enrolled during active disease.

CDR3 DNA: TGCGCCAGCAGCCTCACGGACAGGGCGATCTATGGCTACACCTTC. Translation: CASSLTDRAIYGYTF. This chain links TRBV5-1 with TRBJ1-2, with 8 bases that match TRBD1. The CDR3 runs to 15 residues. The germline gives CDR1 SGHRS, CDR2 YFSETQ. V trimming: 4 bases; J trimming: 4 bases; junction bases outside the gene matches: 9.